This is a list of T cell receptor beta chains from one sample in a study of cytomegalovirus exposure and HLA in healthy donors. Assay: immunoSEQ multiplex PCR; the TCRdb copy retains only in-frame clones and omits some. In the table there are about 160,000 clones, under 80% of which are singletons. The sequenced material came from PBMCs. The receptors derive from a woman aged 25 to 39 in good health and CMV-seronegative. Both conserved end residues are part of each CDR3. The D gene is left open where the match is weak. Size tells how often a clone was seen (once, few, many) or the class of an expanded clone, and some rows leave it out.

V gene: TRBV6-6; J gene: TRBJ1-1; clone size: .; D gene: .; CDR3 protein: CASSYDAGGRSEAFF; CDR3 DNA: TGTGCCAGCAGTTACGATGCGGGTGGGAGGAGCGAAGCTTTCTTT
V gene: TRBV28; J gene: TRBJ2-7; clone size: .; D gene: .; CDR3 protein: CASTPRATGKYEQYF; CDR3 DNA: TGTGCCAGCACCCCCCGAGCTACAGGGAAATACGAGCAGTACTTC
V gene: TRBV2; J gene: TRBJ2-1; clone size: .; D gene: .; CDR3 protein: CASRTGAYNEQFF; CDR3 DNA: TGTGCCAGCAGGACAGGAGCTTACAATGAGCAGTTCTTC
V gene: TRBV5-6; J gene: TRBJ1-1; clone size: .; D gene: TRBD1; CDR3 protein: CASSLAQGAATEAFF; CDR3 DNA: TGTGCCAGCAGCTTGGCTCAGGGGGCGGCCACTGAAGCTTTCTTT
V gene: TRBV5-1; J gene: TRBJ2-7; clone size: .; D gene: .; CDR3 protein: CASSLEGLYEQYF; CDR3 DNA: TGCGCCAGCAGCTTGGAGGGACTCTACGAGCAGTACTTC
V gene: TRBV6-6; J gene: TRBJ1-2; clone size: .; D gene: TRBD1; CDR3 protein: CASMNARDSYIYGYTF; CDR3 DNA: TGTGCCAGCATGAACGCCCGGGACAGTTATATCTATGGCTACACCTTC
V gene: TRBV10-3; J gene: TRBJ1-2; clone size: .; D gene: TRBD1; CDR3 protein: CATADRDYGYTF; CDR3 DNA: TGTGCCACTGCGGACAGGGACTATGGCTACACCTTC
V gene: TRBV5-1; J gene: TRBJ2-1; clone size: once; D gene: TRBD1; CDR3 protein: CASSFSGTGRYNEQFF; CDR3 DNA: TGCGCCAGCAGCTTCTCCGGGACAGGCAGGTACAATGAGCAGTTCTTC
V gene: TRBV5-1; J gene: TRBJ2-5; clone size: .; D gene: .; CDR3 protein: CASSLGPKSYQETQYF; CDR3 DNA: TGCGCCAGCAGCTTGGGTCCCAAGAGTTACCAAGAGACCCAGTACTTC
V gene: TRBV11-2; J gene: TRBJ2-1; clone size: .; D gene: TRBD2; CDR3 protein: CASSLESSGGGLGKQFF; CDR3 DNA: TGTGCCAGCAGCTTAGAGTCTAGCGGGGGGGGTTTGGGGAAGCAGTTCTTC
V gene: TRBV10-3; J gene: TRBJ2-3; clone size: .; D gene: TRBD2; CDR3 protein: CAIGASGGASTDTQYF; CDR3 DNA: TGTGCCATCGGGGCTAGCGGGGGGGCAAGCACAGATACGCAGTATTTT
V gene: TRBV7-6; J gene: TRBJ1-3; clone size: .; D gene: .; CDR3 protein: CASSLGTDYSGTIYF; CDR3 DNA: TGTGCCAGCAGCCTAGGGACTGACTATAGCGGCACCATATATTTT
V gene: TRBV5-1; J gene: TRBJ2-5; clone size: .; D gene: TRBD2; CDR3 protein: CASSLVAGGGPGETQYF; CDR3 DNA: TGCGCCAGCAGCTTGGTAGCGGGGGGCGGACCGGGAGAGACCCAGTACTTC
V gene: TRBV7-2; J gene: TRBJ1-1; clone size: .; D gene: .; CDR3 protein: CASSLRLHSEAFF; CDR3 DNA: TGTGCCAGCAGCTTAAGATTGCACAGCGAAGCTTTCTTT
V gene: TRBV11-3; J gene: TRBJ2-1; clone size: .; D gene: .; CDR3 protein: CASSSAYNSSYNEQFF; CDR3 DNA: TGTGCCAGCAGCTCCGCCTATAACAGCTCCTACAATGAGCAGTTCTTC
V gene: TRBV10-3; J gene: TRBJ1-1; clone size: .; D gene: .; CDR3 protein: CAISFGRAFLSTEAFF; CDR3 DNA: TGTGCCATCAGTTTCGGCAGGGCGTTTCTGAGCACTGAAGCTTTCTTT
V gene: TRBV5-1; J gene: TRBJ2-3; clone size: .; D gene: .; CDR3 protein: CASSLVGRGTDTQYF; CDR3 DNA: TGCGCCAGCAGCTTGGTCGGGCGGGGCACAGATACGCAGTATTTT
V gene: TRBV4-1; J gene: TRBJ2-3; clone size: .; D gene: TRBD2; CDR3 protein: CASSQELAGGTDTQYF; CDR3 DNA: TGCGCCAGCAGCCAAGAGCTAGCGGGGGGCACAGATACGCAGTATTTT
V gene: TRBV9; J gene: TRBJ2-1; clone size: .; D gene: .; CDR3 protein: CASSVEISGTYNEQFF; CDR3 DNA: TGTGCCAGCAGCGTAGAGATTAGCGGTACGTACAATGAGCAGTTCTTC
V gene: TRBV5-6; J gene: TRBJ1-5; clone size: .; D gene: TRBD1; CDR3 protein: CASSLSDRDNQPQHF; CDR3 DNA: TGTGCCAGCAGCTTATCTGACAGGGACAATCAGCCCCAGCATTTT
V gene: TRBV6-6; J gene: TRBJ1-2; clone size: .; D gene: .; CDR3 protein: CASSYLAAGYGYTF; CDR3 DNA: TGTGCCAGCAGTTACCTGGCGGCGGGGTATGGCTACACCTTC
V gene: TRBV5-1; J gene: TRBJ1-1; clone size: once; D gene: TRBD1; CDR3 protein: CASSLGQGRTEAFF; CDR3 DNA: TGCGCCAGCAGCCTCGGACAGGGACGAACTGAAGCTTTCTTT
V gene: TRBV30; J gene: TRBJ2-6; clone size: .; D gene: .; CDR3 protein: CASSGPGANVLTF; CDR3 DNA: TGTGCCTCCTCAGGGCCTGGGGCCAACGTCCTGACTTTC